One sample yielded the 32 T cell receptor beta chains listed below, sequenced in a study of blood T cell repertoires in COVID-19. TCRdb's table, derived via immunoSEQ multiplex PCR, lists solely in-frame clones and lacks some. The sample has a few hundred thousand clones; under 90% are singletons. The specimen sequenced was peripheral blood. The receptor set was obtained from a woman in her twenties or thirties with COVID-19, enrolled during active disease.

The CDR3 nucleotides read TGTGCCAGCAGCGCCGACAGAGAGAACACTGAAGCTTTCTTT. Its translation: CASSADRENTEAFF. The rearrangement joins TRBV11-1 to TRBJ1-1; D may be TRBD1 (5 bases). The CDR3 totals 14 residues. Per the germline V gene, CDR1 is SGHAT and CDR2 is FQDESV (reference sequence). Trimming cost V 5 bases and J 1 base, with 11 bases left between them.

The chain couples TRBV28 to TRBJ1-1; perhaps TRBD1 as D (6 bases). Germline V lookup: CDR1 MDHEN, CDR2 SYDVKM. V lost 3 bases and J 6 bases, leaving 20 bases between the germline ends. The CDR3 consists of 16 residues. In nucleotides, the CDR3 is TGTGCCAGCAGTTTTACCCCACAGGGAATAATTTCTGAAGCTTTCTTT. Encoded protein: CASSFTPQGIISEAFF. Together with reference TRBV28 and TRBJ1-1, the CDR3 gives the full variable domain: DVKVTQSSRYLVKRTGEKVFLECVQDMDHENMFWYRQDPGLGLRLIYFSYDVKMKEKGDIPEGYSVSREKKERFSLILESASTNQTSMYLCASSFTPQGIISEAFFGQGTRLTVV.

This rearrangement joins TRBV18 to TRBJ2-3; 11 bases agree with TRBD1. In germline, CDR1 is KGHSH, CDR2 LQKENI. Trimming took 7 bases from V and 6 from J; bases not matched to a gene: 12. There are 16 residues in the CDR3. This chain's CDR3 is CASFSRTGGAYDTQYF. In nucleotides, the CDR3 is TGTGCCAGCTTCTCCAGGACAGGGGGCGCATACGATACGCAGTATTTT.

The chain combines TRBV18 with TRBJ2-2; D is perhaps TRBD2 (6 bases). This CDR3 has 18 amino acids. Trimming left V 4 bases short and J 0 bases short, with 18 bases between. Germline lookup yields CDR1 KGHSH and CDR2 LQKENI. As DNA, the CDR3 is TGTGCCAGCTCACAGACCCCCGGCGGGATCTCGAACACCGGGGAGCTGTTTTTT. It is translated as CASSQTPGGISNTGELFF.

The CDR3 spells CAWSTGTNPQPQHF. CDR3 nucleotides: TGTGCCTGGAGTACAGGGACGAATCCCCAGCCCCAGCATTTT. The chain couples TRBV30 to TRBJ1-5, with D possibly being TRBD1 (6 bases). V was shortened by 2 bases and J by 7 bases, with 15 bases between the two germline ends. Germline CDR1 GTSNPN, CDR2 SVGIG (reference sequence). The CDR3 extends over 14 amino acids.

The rearrangement links TRBV12-3 or TRBV12-4 to TRBJ1-5, with 9 bases aligning to TRBD1. Losses at the gene ends were 5 bases for V and 9 bases for J; bases not matched to a gene: 5. CDR3 length: 13 residues. The CDR3 reads CASSPGQGTPQHF. As DNA, the CDR3 is TGTGCCAGCAGTCCTGGACAGGGGACGCCCCAGCATTTT.

This clone showed up just a few times. The chain's CDR3 is CATSDAQGITYEQYF. The CDR3 DNA is TGTGCCACCAGTGATGCACAGGGTATTACCTACGAGCAGTACTTC. The rearrangement joins TRBV24-1 to TRBJ2-7; perhaps TRBD1 as D (6 bases). Germline V gene lookup returns CDR1 KGHDR and CDR2 SFDVKD. There are 15 residues in the CDR3. Trimming left V 3 bases short and J 2 bases short, with 13 bases between.

The CDR3, as DNA: TGTGCCAGCAGCCTAAGGGGGCTAGCGGGCGCCGAGCAGTACTTC. This translates into CASSLRGLAGAEQYF. V usage is TRBV6-5 and J usage is TRBJ2-7; tentatively, D is TRBD2 (8 bases). The V gene's germline CDR1 is MNHEY and CDR2 SVGAGI. The CDR3 totals 15 residues. V was trimmed by 6 bases and J by 6 bases, leaving 21 bases between them.

V and J are TRBV9 and TRBJ2-3, with TRBD1 matching 7 bases. There are 15 residues in the CDR3. Unmatched junction bases numbered 13, after V lost 3 bases and J lost 9 bases. Looked up from germline, CDR1 is SGDLS and CDR2 is YYNGEE. This CDR3 is CASSGREQVRGTQYF. CDR3 coding DNA: TGTGCCAGCAGCGGTAGGGAACAGGTCAGGGGGACGCAGTATTTT.

This rearrangement joins TRBV5-1 to TRBJ2-7; possibly TRBD1 for D (6 bases). Trimming removed 5 bases from V and 3 bases from J, with 18 bases in between. Germline V gene data show CDR1 as SGHRS and CDR2 as YFSETQ. The CDR3 length is 15 residues. The CDR3 coding sequence is TGCGCCAGCAGTTCAATCCGGGACAAACTCTACGAGCAGTACTTC. Translation gives CASSSIRDKLYEQYF.

The genes are TRBV2 and TRBJ2-7; a weak D match, TRBD1 (6 bases). This CDR3 has 12 amino acids. Germline CDR1 SNHLY, CDR2 FYNNEI. Trimming left V 9 bases short and J 3 bases short, with 12 bases between. CDR3 protein: CASLRQVYEQYF. The CDR3 bases are TGTGCCAGTCTACGACAGGTCTACGAGCAGTACTTC.

The chain joins TRBV6-1 to TRBJ2-7, with TRBD1 identical over 9 bases. Germline loops: CDR1 MNHNS, CDR2 SASEGT. The length of the CDR3 is 15 residues. V shed 0 bases, J shed 2 bases, and the junction held 2 bases outside the gene matches. CDR3 bases: TGTGCCAGCAGTGAAGCTGGGACAGGGACCTACGAGCAGTACTTC. This sequence encodes CASSEAGTGTYEQYF.

The CDR3 protein is CASIALAGGPGETQYF. In nucleotides, the CDR3 is TGTGCCAGCATCGCCTTAGCGGGGGGGCCCGGGGAGACCCAGTACTTC. The V and J genes are TRBV7-2 and TRBJ2-5; 11 nucleotides align to TRBD2. V shed 7 bases and J 5 bases; nucleotides not matched to a gene: 12. The germline V gene has CDR1 SGHTA and CDR2 FQGNSA. This CDR3 has 16 residues.

The chain links TRBV19 to TRBJ2-4; 11 bases line up with TRBD1. CDR1 is LNHDA and CDR2 is SQIVND in the germline V gene (reference sequence). V shed 3 bases, J shed 3 bases, and the junction held 7 bases outside the gene matches. This CDR3 is built from 17 residues. In DNA, the CDR3 is TGTGCCAGTAGTATCGGACAGGGGGCAGGTGGCAAAAACATTCAGTACTTC. Residues: CASSIGQGAGGKNIQYF.

This chain joins TRBV23-1 and TRBJ2-7; 7 bases line up with TRBD2. TRBV23-1 is recorded as an ORF, its role being uncertain. This CDR3 region has 11 residues. CDR3 residues: CGGGAHREQYF. The DNA for the CDR3 is TGCGGGGGAGGGGCCCATCGGGAGCAGTACTTC.

The chain couples TRBV11-2 to TRBJ2-1, with D perhaps TRBD2 (5 bases). This CDR3 region has 17 residues. Trimming removed 5 bases at V and 0 bases at J, with 17 bases between. Germline V gene sequence: CDR1 SGHAT, CDR2 FQNNGV. CDR3 nucleotides: TGTGCCAGCAGCCCAACGGAGGCCGCCAGCTCCTACAATGAGCAGTTCTTC. It is translated as CASSPTEAASSYNEQFF. The full variable domain, its missing parts supplied by reference TRBV11-2 and TRBJ2-1, is EAGVAQSPRYKIIEKRQSVAFWCNPISGHATLYWYQQILGQGPKLLIQFQNNGVVDDSQLPKDRFSAERLKGVDSTLKIQPAKLEDSAVYLCASSPTEAASSYNEQFFGPGTRLTVL.

V and J are TRBV27 and TRBJ2-2; 9 nucleotides agree with TRBD2. The CDR3 has 15 residues. The germline CDR1 and CDR2 sequences are MNHEY and SMNVEV (reference sequence). The trim removed 6 bases at V and 6 bases at J, leaving 8 bases unmatched. This CDR3 is CASSSAGGTPGELFF. CDR3 coding DNA: TGTGCCAGCAGCTCTGCGGGGGGGACGCCCGGGGAGCTGTTTTTT.

The chain employs TRBV18 and TRBJ1-5, with D tentatively TRBD1 (5 bases). The CDR3 is 12 amino acids. V shed 3 bases and J shed 9 bases, with 9 bases lying between them. Germline assignment: CDR1 KGHSH and CDR2 LQKENI. CDR3 bases: TGTGCCAGCTCACCGCCCCAGGGGCCCCAGCATTTT. Translating gives CASSPPQGPQHF.

The chain is built from TRBV2 and TRBJ2-1; a possible D gene is TRBD1 (6 bases). The germline V gene encodes CDR1 SNHLY and CDR2 FYNNEI. V was cut by 6 bases and J by 4 bases, with 16 bases left in between. The CDR3 is made up of 15 amino acids. The CDR3 coding sequence is TGTGCCAGCAGAACAGGGTTTGTTCCGTACAATGAGCAGTTCTTC. Translation gives CASRTGFVPYNEQFF.

The chain is built from TRBV13 and TRBJ2-5; D is unclear. CDR1 and CDR2 from the germline V gene are PRHDT and FYEKMQ (reference sequence). The CDR3 covers 12 residues. V was cut by 5 bases and J by 3 bases, with 7 bases left in between. DNA of the CDR3: TGTGCCAGCAGCGACGGAGAAGAGACCCAGTACTTC. As protein: CASSDGEETQYF.

The chain links TRBV15 to TRBJ2-5; 8 bases map to TRBD2. This CDR3 is 14 amino acids long. J gave up 7 bases and V 5 bases, and 9 bases lay outside the gene matches. In germline, CDR1 is LNHNV, CDR2 YYDKDF (reference sequence). The CDR3 spells CATSGRRAGATQYF. The CDR3 DNA reads as TGTGCCACCAGCGGCCGGAGAGCGGGGGCGACCCAGTACTTC.

The chain couples TRBV7-9 to TRBJ1-4; 7 nucleotides agree with TRBD1. Germline V gives CDR1 SEHNR, CDR2 FQNEAQ (reference sequence). The V segment lost 3 bases and the J segment 3 bases; nucleotides outside the gene matches: 7. The CDR3 loop spans 16 amino acids. This chain's CDR3 is CASSFLRGAANEKLFF. The CDR3 region has the DNA TGTGCCAGCAGCTTTCTCAGGGGGGCGGCTAATGAAAAACTGTTTTTT.

V is TRBV6-4 and J is TRBJ2-2; D possibly corresponds to TRBD1 (6 bases). Trimming cost V 6 bases and J 6 bases, with 14 bases left between them. Germline CDR1 is MRHNA and CDR2 is SNTAGT. The CDR3 is made up of 14 amino acids. CDR3 amino acids: CASRGSQGPGELFF. DNA for the CDR3: TGTGCCAGCAGGGGGTCTCAGGGGCCCGGGGAGCTGTTTTTT.

The chain couples TRBV30 to TRBJ2-2; tentative D call: TRBD2 (6 bases). Trimming cost V 0 bases and J 1 base, with 18 bases left between them. The CDR3 runs to 18 residues. Germline V gene sequence: CDR1 GTSNPN, CDR2 SVGIG (reference sequence). CDR3 loop: CAWSVLVWGEKNTGELFF. As DNA, the CDR3 is TGTGCCTGGAGTGTACTAGTTTGGGGGGAGAAGAACACCGGGGAGCTGTTTTTT.

The rearrangement joins TRBV19 to TRBJ2-1, with no clear D. This CDR3 is 15 amino acids long. V lost 0 bases and J 10 bases, leaving 16 bases between the germline ends. CDR1 and CDR2 (germline): LNHDA, SQIVND (reference sequence). CDR3 nucleotide sequence: TGTGCCAGTAGTATAGATTTAGTTCAGCGCCCAGAGCAGTTCTTC. Residues: CASSIDLVQRPEQFF.

The chain has TRBV27 and TRBJ1-5; D is possibly TRBD1 (6 bases). Germline lookup yields CDR1 MNHEY and CDR2 SMNVEV (reference sequence). The CDR3 spans 14 residues. Trimming took off 8 bases at V and 5 bases at J, with 16 bases between the two ends. The CDR3 nucleotides read TGTGCCAGCGCTGACCGGGGGGCGGATCAGCCCCAGCATTTT. Its protein product is CASADRGADQPQHF.

The gene calls are TRBV2 and TRBJ2-7; D possibly corresponds to TRBD1 (6 bases). Trimming removed 6 bases from V and 3 bases from J, with 18 bases in between. The CDR3 is made up of 15 amino acids. Germline V gene data show CDR1 as SNHLY and CDR2 as FYNNEI. CDR3 residues: CASRREGGSGYEQYF. Here the CDR3 DNA reads TGTGCCAGCAGGAGAGAAGGGGGAAGTGGCTACGAGCAGTACTTC.

This chain uses TRBV11-2 with TRBJ2-5, with 7 bases that match TRBD1. From germline, CDR1 is SGHAT and CDR2 FQNNGV. This CDR3 spans 16 amino acids. The J segment lost 0 bases and the V segment lost 3 bases, leaving 7 bases of the junction unmatched. The CDR3 nucleotides read TGTGCCAGCAGCTTGGTCGCCAGGGGGTACCAAGAGACCCAGTACTTC. Protein product: CASSLVARGYQETQYF.

This chain uses TRBV24-1 with TRBJ1-2; 9 nucleotides line up with TRBD1. The germline CDR1 and CDR2 sequences are KGHDR and SFDVKD. V lost 4 bases and J lost 8; bases outside the gene matches: 10. The CDR3 contains 15 residues. The chain's CDR3 is CATSDPTGGDFGYTF. In nucleotides, the CDR3 is TGTGCCACCAGTGACCCTACAGGGGGCGATTTCGGCTACACCTTC.

The count of this clone is one. J is TRBJ2-5 and V is TRBV24-1; 11 nucleotides match TRBD2. Germline lookup yields CDR1 KGHDR and CDR2 SFDVKD. V lost 1 base to trimming and J lost 2 bases; unmatched junction nucleotides: 8. The CDR3 is 18 residues long. The CDR3: CATSDFPQLAGVQETQYF. In nucleotides, the CDR3 is TGTGCCACCAGTGATTTCCCCCAACTAGCGGGGGTTCAAGAGACCCAGTACTTC.

This chain joins TRBV19 and TRBJ1-5, with TRBD1 as a possible D gene (5 bases). This CDR3 is built from 13 residues. With 5 bases removed from V and 6 bases from J, the gap between germline ends came to 11 bases. Germline V CDR1 and CDR2: LNHDA, SQIVND (reference sequence). The CDR3 reads CASSSGGSQPQHF. The CDR3 DNA sequence: TGTGCCAGTAGTTCCGGGGGGAGTCAGCCCCAGCATTTT. The variable domain in full, with the rest retrieved from reference TRBV19 and TRBJ1-5, is DGGITQSPKYLFRKEGQNVTLSCEQNLNHDAMYWYRQDPGQGLRLIYYSQIVNDFQKGDIAEGYSVSREKKESFPLTVTSAQKNPTAFYLCASSSGGSQPQHFGDGTRLSIL.

The J gene is TRBJ2-3, the V gene TRBV19; 8 bases align to TRBD1. CDR1 and CDR2 (germline): LNHDA, SQIVND (reference sequence). The CDR3 is made up of 13 amino acids. V lost 6 bases to trimming and J lost 12 bases; unmatched junction nucleotides: 11. The CDR3 DNA is TGTGCCAGTAGCTTATCAGGGGGCAGCGAACAGTATTTT. Its translation is CASSLSGGSEQYF. The entire variable domain, with the rest obtained from reference TRBV19 and TRBJ2-3, is as follows: DGGITQSPKYLFRKEGQNVTLSCEQNLNHDAMYWYRQDPGQGLRLIYYSQIVNDFQKGDIAEGYSVSREKKESFPLTVTSAQKNPTAFYLCASSLSGGSEQYFGPGTRLTVL.